Below, 23 T cell receptor beta chains from the same sample are listed, as sequenced in a study of shared clonotypes between healthy human individuals. Libraries were prepared by immunoSEQ multiplex PCR; TCRdb keeps only in-frame clonotypes and omits some of them. The table records more than 2,000,000 clones, over 85% of them present only once. Sequenced: naive CD4+ T cells from PBMCs. Sample subset: CD45RA+ positively selected. The receptors originated from a young man in good health. Some clones in this sample may be carry-over from other donors' samples.

This sequence joins TRBV6-5 and TRBJ2-1; perhaps D is TRBD1 or TRBD2 (5 bases each). This CDR3 is built from 15 residues. In germline, CDR1 is MNHEY, CDR2 SVGAGI. Deletions cut 2 bases from V and 2 bases from J, with 10 bases between. The CDR3 region is CASSYGGVTYNEQFF. The CDR3 DNA reads as TGTGCCAGCAGTTACGGGGGAGTAACCTACAATGAGCAGTTCTTC.

This chain joins TRBV9 and TRBJ2-7; tentatively, D is TRBD1 or TRBD2 (5 bases each). From germline, CDR1 is SGDLS and CDR2 YYNGEE. The CDR3 totals 14 residues. Trimming removed 4 bases at V and 2 bases at J, with 13 bases between. This chain's CDR3 is CASSFTGTTYEQYF. CDR3 DNA: TGTGCCAGCAGCTTCACCGGGACCACCTACGAGCAGTACTTC. Full variable domain (remainder filled in from reference TRBV9 and TRBJ2-7): DSGVTQTPKHLITATGQRVTLRCSPRSGDLSVYWYQQSLDQGLQFLIQYYNGEERAKGNILERFSAQQFPDLHSELNLSSLELGDSALYFCASSFTGTTYEQYFGPGTRLTVT.

CDR3 nucleotide sequence: TGTGCCAGCAGTTCATCAACAGGGGGCTCCTACGAGCAGTACTTC. It is translated as CASSSSTGGSYEQYF. This chain links TRBV27 with TRBJ2-7; the match to TRBD1 covers 8 bases. Trimming at V came to 4 bases and at J to 0 bases, leaving 5 bases not matched to a gene. Germline CDR1 and CDR2: MNHEY and SMNVEV (reference sequence). The CDR3 length is 15 residues.

As for this clone: The sample holds other DNA sequences that translate to the same CDR3. The rearrangement joins TRBV28 to TRBJ2-7; a weak D match, TRBD2 (6 bases). The CDR3 loop spans 12 amino acids. The V and J ends lost 2 bases and 6 bases respectively, with 8 bases between them. Germline V CDR1 and CDR2: MDHEN, SYDVKM. CDR3: CASSLGGFEQYF. As DNA, the CDR3 is TGTGCCAGCAGTTTAGGAGGGTTCGAGCAGTACTTC. Supplemented by reference TRBV28 and TRBJ2-7, the full variable domain reads DVKVTQSSRYLVKRTGEKVFLECVQDMDHENMFWYRQDPGLGLRLIYFSYDVKMKEKGDIPEGYSVSREKKERFSLILESASTNQTSMYLCASSLGGFEQYFGPGTRLTVT.

The chain links TRBV10-2 to TRBJ2-1, with a possible D match to TRBD2 (5 bases). The CDR3 runs 16 residues. The V and J ends lost 2 bases and 3 bases respectively, with 14 bases between them. CDR1 WSHSY and CDR2 SAAADI come from the germline V gene. In DNA, the CDR3 is TGCGCCAGCAGTGAGGGGAGTGCCGCCATCTACAATGAGCAGTTCTTC. Translating it yields CASSEGSAAIYNEQFF.

The chain joins TRBV28 to TRBJ1-2; no firm D call. The CDR3 totals 15 residues. The V and J ends lost 3 bases and 7 bases respectively, with 18 bases between them. CDR1 and CDR2 (germline): MDHEN, SYDVKM. The CDR3 DNA is TGTGCCAGCAGTTTCCCGGTAGGGAATGTAGGTGGCTACACCTTC. Translated: CASSFPVGNVGGYTF.

V and J are TRBV6-5 and TRBJ2-3; D is uncertain. CDR3 length: 13 amino acids. The V gene's germline CDR1 is MNHEY and CDR2 SVGAGI. Trimming cost V 6 bases and J 0 bases, with 7 bases left between them. The CDR3 region is CASRGMSTDTQYF. For the CDR3, the DNA is TGTGCCAGCAGGGGGATGAGCACAGATACGCAGTATTTT.

The V and J genes are TRBV28 and TRBJ2-7, with 7 bases fitting TRBD1. The ends lost 3 bases at V and 4 bases at J; junction bases unmatched: 9. Germline V CDR1 and CDR2: MDHEN, SYDVKM. This CDR3 is 15 amino acids long. CDR3 region: CASSLNRGRIYEQYF. In DNA form, the CDR3 reads TGTGCCAGCAGTTTGAACAGGGGAAGGATTTACGAGCAGTACTTC. Full variable domain (rest looked up from reference TRBV28 and TRBJ2-7): DVKVTQSSRYLVKRTGEKVFLECVQDMDHENMFWYRQDPGLGLRLIYFSYDVKMKEKGDIPEGYSVSREKKERFSLILESASTNQTSMYLCASSLNRGRIYEQYFGPGTRLTVT.

The chain combines TRBV2 with TRBJ1-3, with D maybe TRBD1 (5 bases). V lost 5 bases to trimming and J lost 4 bases, with 21 bases between them. CDR1 SNHLY and CDR2 FYNNEI come from the germline V gene. CDR3 length equals 17 residues. CDR3 sequence (DNA): TGTGCCAGCAGTCCCCGGTCTACGGGGGTGAGAGGAAACACCATATATTTT. Amino acid sequence: CASSPRSTGVRGNTIYF.

The rearrangement links TRBV28 to TRBJ2-7; the D is unclear. This CDR3 has 15 amino acids. The germline V gene has CDR1 MDHEN and CDR2 SYDVKM. V lost 3 bases, J lost 5 bases, and 17 bases lay in between. CDR3 DNA sequence: TGTGCCAGCAGTTTTATGGGTGCCGGTGTCCACGAGCAGTACTTC. Translating it yields CASSFMGAGVHEQYF.

The gene calls are TRBV5-4 and TRBJ1-2, with D uncertain. Deletions cut 0 bases from V and 4 bases from J, with 7 bases between. Per germline, CDR1 SGHNT and CDR2 YYREEE (reference sequence). This CDR3 is 13 amino acids long. The CDR3 loop reads CASSLGGRYGYTF. In DNA, the CDR3 is TGTGCCAGCAGCTTGGGCGGCCGCTATGGCTACACCTTC. The variable domain in full, with the rest retrieved from reference TRBV5-4 and TRBJ1-2, is ETGVTQSPTHLIKTRGQQVTLRCSSQSGHNTVSWYQQALGQGPQFIFQYYREEENGRGNFPPRFSGLQFPNYSSELNVNALELDDSALYLCASSLGGRYGYTFGSGTRLTVV.

The chain is built from TRBV11-1 and TRBJ2-7; the match to TRBD2 covers 9 bases. The CDR3 has 16 amino acids. Looked up from germline, CDR1 is SGHAT and CDR2 is FQDESV (reference sequence). V trimming: 5 bases; J trimming: 2 bases; junction bases outside the gene matches: 10. CDR3 sequence (DNA): TGTGCCAGCAGCCAAAGACTAGCGGAGGCCGCCTACGAGCAGTACTTC. Amino acids: CASSQRLAEAAYEQYF.

This clone has only a few counts. The chain has TRBV27 and TRBJ1-4; D remains unclear. Trimming removed 5 bases at V and 0 bases at J, with 10 bases between. Germline V gene data show CDR1 as MNHEY and CDR2 as SMNVEV (reference sequence). The CDR3 is 15 residues long. The CDR3, as DNA: TGTGCCAGCAGTGTCAGCCCTGCAACTAATGAAAAACTGTTTTTT. Its protein product is CASSVSPATNEKLFF. The full variable domain, completed using reference TRBV27 and TRBJ1-4, is EAQVTQNPRYLITVTGKKLTVTCSQNMNHEYMSWYRQDPGLGLRQIYYSMNVEVTDKGDVPEGYKVSRKEKRNFPLILESPSPNQTSLYFCASSVSPATNEKLFFGSGTQLSVL.

This clone was observed once. This chain uses TRBV28 with TRBJ2-5; no clear D. The CDR3 length is 14 residues. CDR1 and CDR2 from the germline V gene are MDHEN and SYDVKM. V was clipped by 5 bases and J by 5 bases, with 15 bases between them. In DNA, the CDR3 is TGTGCCAGCAGTCTCGGTAGAATGGCGGAGACCCAGTACTTC. Protein product: CASSLGRMAETQYF.

The rearrangement links TRBV10-2 to TRBJ1-5; 7 positions agree with TRBD1. CDR1 and CDR2 (germline): WSHSY, SAAADI. This CDR3 has 15 amino acids. After removal of 7 bases from V and 2 bases from J, the junction contained 8 bases not matched to a gene. The DNA for the CDR3 is TGCGCCAGCAAAAAGGGGGCGATGGGCAATCAGCCCCAGCATTTT. Protein sequence: CASKKGAMGNQPQHF.

The J gene is TRBJ2-7, the V gene TRBV27; D is possibly TRBD1 or TRBD2 (5 bases each). From germline, CDR1 is MNHEY and CDR2 SMNVEV (reference sequence). The CDR3 totals 13 residues. Trimming stripped 4 bases from V and 0 bases from J, with 7 bases between. Written as DNA, the CDR3 is TGTGCCAGCAGTTCGGGGCACTCCTACGAGCAGTACTTC. As protein: CASSSGHSYEQYF.

The V call is TRBV4-3, the J call TRBJ2-2; a possible D gene is TRBD1 (5 bases). The CDR3 runs 17 residues. In germline, CDR1 is LGHNA, CDR2 YSLEER. Trimming shortened V by 0 bases and J by 4 bases, and 15 bases separated the two germline ends. Here the CDR3 DNA reads TGCGCCAGCAGCCAAGACCCCCAGGGTCTAAGCACCGGGGAGCTGTTTTTT. Its translation is CASSQDPQGLSTGELFF.

The CDR3 DNA is TGTGCCTGGAGGTTGGGACAGGGGAATGAAAAACTGTTTTTT. It translates to CAWRLGQGNEKLFF. This sequence joins TRBV30 and TRBJ1-4; 10 bases are shared with TRBD1. Germline V gene data show CDR1 as GTSNPN and CDR2 as SVGIG (reference sequence). This CDR3 contains 14 residues. V shed 3 bases and J 5 bases; nucleotides not matched to a gene: 3.

With respect to this clone: In the same sample, other DNA sequences code for this CDR3. The V and J genes are TRBV28 and TRBJ1-2; possible D gene TRBD1, 5 bases. Germline-derived CDR1 and CDR2 are MDHEN and SYDVKM. The CDR3 is 12 amino acids. Trimming left V 3 bases short and J 4 bases short, with 6 bases between. The CDR3 reads CASSLGGYGYTF. DNA for the CDR3: TGTGCCAGCAGTTTGGGGGGCTATGGCTACACCTTC.

This clone appeared once. This chain connects TRBV7-3 to TRBJ1-1, with D unresolved. The CDR3 covers 13 residues. Trimming cost V 2 bases and J 4 bases, with 8 bases left between them. Germline lookup yields CDR1 SGHTA and CDR2 FQGTGA. In DNA, the CDR3 is TGTGCCAGCAGCTTATTACGGAGCACTGAAGCTTTCTTT. This translates into CASSLLRSTEAFF.

V gene TRBV4-2 combines with J gene TRBJ2-7; D may be TRBD2 (6 bases). Germline CDR1 LGHNA, CDR2 YNFKEQ. V was cut by 2 bases and J by 2 bases, with 16 bases left in between. The CDR3 has 16 amino acids. CDR3 DNA sequence: TGTGCCAGCAGCCAAACTGGGCGGGGTGGGGCCTACGAGCAGTACTTC. It specifies CASSQTGRGGAYEQYF.

This chain links TRBV4-2 with TRBJ2-2, with 9 bases that match TRBD2. V trimming: 0 bases; J trimming: 7 bases; junction bases outside the gene matches: 9. The CDR3 consists of 17 residues. The germline V gene encodes CDR1 LGHNA and CDR2 YNFKEQ. CDR3 region: CASSQEGGSGSVGELFF. Written as DNA, the CDR3 is TGTGCCAGCAGCCAAGAAGGGGGTAGCGGGAGTGTCGGGGAGCTGTTTTTT.

About this clone itself: The same CDR3 also results from other DNA sequences found in this sample. This rearrangement joins TRBV28 to TRBJ2-1; D is unresolved. The CDR3 loop spans 11 amino acids. The germline gives CDR1 MDHEN, CDR2 SYDVKM. The V end was cut by 6 bases, the J end by 4 bases, with 4 bases between. The CDR3 region has the DNA TGTGCCAGCAGCCCATACAATGAGCAGTTCTTC. Translated, it gives CASSPYNEQFF.